This T cell receptor beta chain was recorded in a study of blood T cell repertoires in COVID-19. The cohort comprised adults aged 18 to 89 years residing in approximately 25 US areas. In the 2 weeks before study entry, exposed participants met a COVID-19 case, which was PCR-confirmed or clinician-diagnosed. This table comes from immunoSEQ multiplex PCR, and its TCRdb copy is limited to in-frame clones, with some not included. The sample holds about 350,000 clones, almost 90% seen once. This sequence originates from a woman aged 25 to 39 who had been exposed to COVID-19. Sequencing used PBMCs or T cells enriched from blood (not recorded which).

Here the CDR3 DNA reads TGTGCCAGCATAGAACAGGTGATGAACACTGAAGCTTTCTTT. Translating gives CASIEQVMNTEAFF. The chain is built from TRBV18 and TRBJ1-1, with D possibly TRBD1 on 5 matching bases. This CDR3 is built from 14 residues. Per germline, CDR1 KGHSH and CDR2 LQKENI. V shed 8 bases and J shed 0 bases, with 13 bases lying between them. Complete variable domain (other parts from reference TRBV18 and TRBJ1-1): NAGVMQNPRHLVRRRGQEARLRCSPMKGHSHVYWYRQLPEEGLKFMVYLQKENIIDESGMPKERFSAEFPKEGPSILRIQQVVRGDSAAYFCASIEQVMNTEAFFGQGTRLTVV.